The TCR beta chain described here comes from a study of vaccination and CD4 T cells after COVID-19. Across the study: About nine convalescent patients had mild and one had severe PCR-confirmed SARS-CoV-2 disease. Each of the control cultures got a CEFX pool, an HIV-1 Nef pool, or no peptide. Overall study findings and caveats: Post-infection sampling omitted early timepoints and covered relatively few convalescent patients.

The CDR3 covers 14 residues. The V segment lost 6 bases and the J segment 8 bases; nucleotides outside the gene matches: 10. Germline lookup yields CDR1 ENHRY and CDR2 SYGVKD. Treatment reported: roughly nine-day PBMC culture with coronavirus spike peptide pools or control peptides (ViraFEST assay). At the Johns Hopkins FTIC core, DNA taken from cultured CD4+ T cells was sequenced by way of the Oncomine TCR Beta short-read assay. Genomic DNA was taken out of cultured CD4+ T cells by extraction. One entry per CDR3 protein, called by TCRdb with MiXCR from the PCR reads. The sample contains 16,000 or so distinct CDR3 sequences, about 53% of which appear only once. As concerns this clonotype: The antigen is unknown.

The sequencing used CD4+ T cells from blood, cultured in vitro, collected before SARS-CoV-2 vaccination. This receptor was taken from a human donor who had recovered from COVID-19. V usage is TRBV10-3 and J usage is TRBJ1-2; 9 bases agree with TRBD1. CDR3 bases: TGTGCCATCAGGGAGGGACAGGGATGGGGGGGCTACACCTTC. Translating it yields CAIREGQGWGGYTF.